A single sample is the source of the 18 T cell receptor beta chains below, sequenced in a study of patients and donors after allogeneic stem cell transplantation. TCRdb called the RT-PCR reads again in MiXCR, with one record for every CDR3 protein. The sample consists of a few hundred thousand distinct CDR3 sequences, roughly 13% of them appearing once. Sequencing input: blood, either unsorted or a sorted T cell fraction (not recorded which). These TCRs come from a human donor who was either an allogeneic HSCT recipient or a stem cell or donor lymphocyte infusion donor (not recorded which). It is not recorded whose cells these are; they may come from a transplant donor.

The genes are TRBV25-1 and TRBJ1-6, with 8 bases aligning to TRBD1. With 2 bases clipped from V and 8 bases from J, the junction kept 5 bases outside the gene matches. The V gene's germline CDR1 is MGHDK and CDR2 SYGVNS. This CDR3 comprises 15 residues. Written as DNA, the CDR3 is TGTGCCAGCAGTGAAGAGGACAGGGTTTATTCACCCCTCCACTTT. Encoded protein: CASSEEDRVYSPLHF.

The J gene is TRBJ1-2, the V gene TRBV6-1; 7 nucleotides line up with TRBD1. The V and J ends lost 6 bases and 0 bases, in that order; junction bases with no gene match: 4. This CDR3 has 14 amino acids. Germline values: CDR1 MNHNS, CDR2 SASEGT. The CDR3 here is CASRSGGSNYGYTF. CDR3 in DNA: TGTGCCAGCAGATCAGGGGGATCTAACTATGGCTACACCTTC.

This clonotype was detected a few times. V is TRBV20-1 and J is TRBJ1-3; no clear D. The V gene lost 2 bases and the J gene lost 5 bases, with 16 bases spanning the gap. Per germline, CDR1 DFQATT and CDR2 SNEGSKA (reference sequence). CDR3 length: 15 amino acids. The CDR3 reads CSARTLTTPRNTIYF. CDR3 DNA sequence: TGCAGTGCTAGAACTCTCACTACGCCGAGAAACACCATATATTTT.

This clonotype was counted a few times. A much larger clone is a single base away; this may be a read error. The CDR3 region is CASSLGPSRNTEELFF. In DNA form, the CDR3 reads TGCGCCAGCAGCTTGGGACCTAGCAGAAACACCGAGGAGCTGTTTTTT. This chain joins TRBV5-1 and TRBJ2-2, with D possibly TRBD2 on 5 matching bases. CDR1 is SGHRS and CDR2 is YFSETQ in the germline V gene. The CDR3 covers 16 residues.

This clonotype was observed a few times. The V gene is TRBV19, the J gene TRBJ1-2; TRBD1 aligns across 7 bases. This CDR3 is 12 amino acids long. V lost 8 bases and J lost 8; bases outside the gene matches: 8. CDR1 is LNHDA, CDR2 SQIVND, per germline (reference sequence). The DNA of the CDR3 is TGTGCCAGTGGCGACAGGGATGTGGGCTACACCTTC. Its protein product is CASGDRDVGYTF.

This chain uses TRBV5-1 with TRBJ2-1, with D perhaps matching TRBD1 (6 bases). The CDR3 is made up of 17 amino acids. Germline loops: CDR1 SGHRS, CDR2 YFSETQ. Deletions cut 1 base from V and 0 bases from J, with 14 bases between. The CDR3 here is CASSLLLRGSSYNEQFF. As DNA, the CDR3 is TGCGCCAGCAGCTTGCTCCTAAGGGGGTCCTCCTACAATGAGCAGTTCTTC.

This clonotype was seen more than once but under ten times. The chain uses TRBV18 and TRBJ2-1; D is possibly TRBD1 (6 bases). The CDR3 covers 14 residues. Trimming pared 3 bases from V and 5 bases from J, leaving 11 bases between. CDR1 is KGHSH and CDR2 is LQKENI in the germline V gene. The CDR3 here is CASSPTRQDNEQFF. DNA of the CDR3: TGTGCCAGCTCACCCACCCGACAGGACAATGAGCAGTTCTTC.

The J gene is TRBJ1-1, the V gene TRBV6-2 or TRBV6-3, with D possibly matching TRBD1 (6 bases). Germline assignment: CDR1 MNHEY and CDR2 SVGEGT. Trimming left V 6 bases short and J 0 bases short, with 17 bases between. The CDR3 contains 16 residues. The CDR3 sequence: CASRPNRVSMNTEAFF. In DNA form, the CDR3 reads TGTGCCAGCAGACCGAACAGGGTTAGCATGAACACTGAAGCTTTCTTT.

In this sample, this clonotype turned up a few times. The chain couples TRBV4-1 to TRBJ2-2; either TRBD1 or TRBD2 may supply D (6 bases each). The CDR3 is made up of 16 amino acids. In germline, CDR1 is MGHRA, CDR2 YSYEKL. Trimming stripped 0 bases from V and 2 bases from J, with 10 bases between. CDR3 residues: CASSQEGGPNTGELFF. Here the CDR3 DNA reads TGCGCCAGCAGCCAAGAAGGGGGGCCTAACACCGGGGAGCTGTTTTTT.

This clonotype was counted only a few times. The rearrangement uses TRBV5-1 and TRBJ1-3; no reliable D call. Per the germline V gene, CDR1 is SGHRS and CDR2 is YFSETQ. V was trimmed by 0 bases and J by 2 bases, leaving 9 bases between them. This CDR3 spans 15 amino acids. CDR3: CASSLANVAGNTIYF. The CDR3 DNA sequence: TGCGCCAGCAGCTTGGCTAACGTGGCTGGAAACACCATATATTTT.

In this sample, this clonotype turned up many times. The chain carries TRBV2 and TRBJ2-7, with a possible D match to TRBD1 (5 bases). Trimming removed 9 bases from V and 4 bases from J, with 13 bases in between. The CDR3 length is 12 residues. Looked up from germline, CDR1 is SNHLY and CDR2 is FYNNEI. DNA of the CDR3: TGTGCCAGTCGGAGCAGGGAATACGAGCAGTACTTC. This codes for CASRSREYEQYF.

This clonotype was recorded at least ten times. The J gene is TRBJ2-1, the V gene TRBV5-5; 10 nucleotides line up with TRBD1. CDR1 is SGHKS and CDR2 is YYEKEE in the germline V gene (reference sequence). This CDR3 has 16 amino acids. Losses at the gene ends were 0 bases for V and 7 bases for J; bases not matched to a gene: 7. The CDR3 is CASSLAFGQGGNEQFF. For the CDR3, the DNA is TGTGCCAGCAGCTTGGCCTTCGGACAGGGGGGAAATGAGCAGTTCTTC.

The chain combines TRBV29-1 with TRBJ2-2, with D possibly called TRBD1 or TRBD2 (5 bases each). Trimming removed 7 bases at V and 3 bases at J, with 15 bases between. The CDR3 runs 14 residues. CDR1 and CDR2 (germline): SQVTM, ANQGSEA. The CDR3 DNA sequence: TGCAGCGCTTCCGCGGGCAGGGACACCGGGGAGCTGTTTTTT. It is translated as CSASAGRDTGELFF.

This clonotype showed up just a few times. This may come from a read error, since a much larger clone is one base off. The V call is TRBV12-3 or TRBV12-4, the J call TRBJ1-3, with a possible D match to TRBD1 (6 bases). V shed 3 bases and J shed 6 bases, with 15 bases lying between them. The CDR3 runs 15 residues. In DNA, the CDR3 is TGTGCCAGCAGTTTGGGGGGCATGGGGGAAAACACCATATATTTT. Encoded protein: CASSLGGMGENTIYF.

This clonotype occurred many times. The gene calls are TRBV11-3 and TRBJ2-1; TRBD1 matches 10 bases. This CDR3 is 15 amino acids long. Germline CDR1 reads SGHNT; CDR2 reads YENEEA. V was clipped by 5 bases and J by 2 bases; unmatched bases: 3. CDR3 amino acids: CASSTDRGPYNEQFF. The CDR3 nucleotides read TGTGCCAGCAGCACTGACAGGGGGCCCTACAATGAGCAGTTCTTC.

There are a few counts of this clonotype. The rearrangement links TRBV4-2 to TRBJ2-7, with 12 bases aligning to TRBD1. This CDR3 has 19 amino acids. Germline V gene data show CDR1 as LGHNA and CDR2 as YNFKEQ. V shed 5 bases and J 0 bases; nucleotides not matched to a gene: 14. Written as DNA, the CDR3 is TGTGCCAGCAGCAAGGAGTCCGGGACAGGGGGCTTTAACTCCTACGAGCAGTACTTC. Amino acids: CASSKESGTGGFNSYEQYF.

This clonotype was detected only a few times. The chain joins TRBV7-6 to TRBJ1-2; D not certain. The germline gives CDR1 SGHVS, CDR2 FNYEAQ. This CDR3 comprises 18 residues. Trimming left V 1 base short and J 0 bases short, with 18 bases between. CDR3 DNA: TGTGCCAGCAGCTTAGTAGGTGGAGGGAATGGAGCTAACTATGGCTACACCTTC. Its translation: CASSLVGGGNGANYGYTF.

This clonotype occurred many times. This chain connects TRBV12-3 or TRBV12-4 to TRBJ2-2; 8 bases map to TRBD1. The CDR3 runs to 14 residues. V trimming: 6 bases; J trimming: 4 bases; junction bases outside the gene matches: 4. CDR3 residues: CASSRQGFTGELFF. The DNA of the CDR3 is TGTGCCAGCAGCCGACAGGGGTTCACCGGGGAGCTGTTTTTT.